This T cell receptor beta chain was captured in a study of cytomegalovirus exposure and HLA in healthy donors. The PCR made use of 60 Vbeta and 13 Jbeta primers. The method was immunoSEQ multiplex PCR; TCRdb's version includes in-frame clones alone and lacks a portion of them. The sample has 140,000 or so clones; roughly 80% are singletons. The CDR3 runs to 16 residues. V was pared by 6 bases and J by 2 bases, with 10 bases of the junction left unmatched. Germline V gives CDR1 KGHSH, CDR2 LQKENI. This clonotype was obtained from a man between 40 and 49 years old in good health and CMV-seronegative. This chain joins TRBV18 and TRBJ2-3; 8 nucleotides line up with TRBD2. Sample: PBMCs. This chain's CDR3 is CASSHKPGGFTDTQYF. The DNA for the CDR3 is TGTGCCAGCTCCCACAAACCGGGGGGGTTCACAGATACGCAGTATTTT.